This T cell receptor (beta chain) was captured by sequencing in a study of cytotoxic CD8 clonotypes in ibrutinib-treated CLL. Study-level background: Patients attained some 25 partial and 2 complete responses; at median around 5.5 years, about 14 remained remitted while approximately twelve progressed.

The CDR3 loop spans 14 amino acids. Looked up from germline, CDR1 is SGHTA and CDR2 is FQGNSA. Trimming cost V 2 bases and J 7 bases; bases outside gene matches: 6. Using immunoSEQ multiplex PCR, the repertoire was profiled, and TCRdb retains in-frame clones only, with some absent. The sample yields 110,000 to 150,000 clones, approximately 77% seen once. Roughly 1.8 micrograms of genomic DNA came from cryopreserved PBMCs for TCR beta libraries. On this clone itself: Its antigen is unknown.

Regarding the study as a whole: The study found clonality rose at ibrutinib response, then fell toward baseline at progression.

Sequenced here: PBMCs, sampled after 12 months of ibrutinib treatment. This chain connects TRBV7-2 to TRBJ1-1; 8 positions agree with TRBD1. This TCR derives from a human donor with chronic lymphocytic leukemia. CDR3 DNA: TGTGCCAGCAGCTTATGGACAGGGAGGAGTGAAGCTTTCTTT. Its protein is CASSLWTGRSEAFF. Full variable domain (rest looked up from reference TRBV7-2 and TRBJ1-1): GAGVSQSPSNKVTEKGKDVELRCDPISGHTALYWYRQSLGQGLEFLIYFQGNSAPDKSGLPSDRFSAERTGGSVSTLTIQRTQQEDSAVYLCASSLWTGRSEAFFGQGTRLTVV.